A single sample is the source of the 27 T cell receptor beta chains below, sequenced in a study of blood T cell repertoires in COVID-19 (dated by TCRdb to the early 2020s). Library method: the immunoSEQ multiplex PCR assay. Drawn from immuneACCESS, this table holds only the in-frame rearrangements with V and J called that TCRdb kept. Clones are partly lost; checked studies trace under half to an unresolved V gene and leave the rest unexplained. The sample includes a few hundred thousand clones, with 80% to 90% observed a single time. Around 3% of the sample belongs to the ten largest clones. Specimen: peripheral blood. The receptors shown here come from a woman aged 25 to 39 with active or convalescent COVID-19.

V is TRBV4-1 and J is TRBJ2-5; possibly TRBD2 for D (6 bases). Germline CDR1 is MGHRA and CDR2 is YSYEKL. The germline V and J ends were trimmed by 1 base and 4 bases, with 13 bases remaining between them. The CDR3 is made up of 15 amino acids. CDR3 nucleotides: TGCGCCAGCAGCCAAGTCGGGGGTTCGGGAGAGACCCAGTACTTC. Protein sequence: CASSQVGGSGETQYF.

The chain couples TRBV4-1 to TRBJ1-4; 10 bases are a match to TRBD1. Germline loops: CDR1 MGHRA, CDR2 YSYEKL. Trimming cost V 6 bases and J 3 bases; bases outside gene matches: 10. The CDR3 has 17 amino acids. CDR3 region: CASRGQGRKGANEKLFF. DNA of the CDR3: TGCGCCAGCAGGGGACAGGGGCGAAAGGGGGCTAATGAAAAACTGTTTTTT.

This chain joins TRBV19 and TRBJ2-2; tentatively, D is TRBD2 (6 bases). V was cut by 6 bases and J by 5 bases, with 16 bases left in between. The CDR3 contains 15 residues. Per the germline V gene, CDR1 is LNHDA and CDR2 is SQIVND (reference sequence). CDR3 nucleotide sequence: TGTGCCAGTAGCGCTCCAGGGAGGAGGACCGGGGAGCTGTTTTTT. Its translation: CASSAPGRRTGELFF.

The CDR3 sequence is CASSPSAGGTDTQYF. The CDR3 DNA reads TGCGCCAGCAGCCCCTCAGCGGGGGGCACAGATACGCAGTATTTT. The J gene is TRBJ2-3, the V gene TRBV5-1; 8 bases are a match to TRBD2. The V gene's germline CDR1 is SGHRS and CDR2 YFSETQ. The CDR3 extends over 15 amino acids. V gave up 4 bases and J gave up 1 base; unmatched junction bases: 5.

The chain joins TRBV5-6 to TRBJ2-3, with TRBD2 matching over 10 bases. The CDR3 sequence is 17 residues long. Germline CDR1 reads SGHDT; CDR2 reads YYEEEE. The V and J ends lost 4 bases and 4 bases, in that order; junction bases with no gene match: 12. In DNA, the CDR3 is TGTGCCAGCAGCATTAGCGGGGGGCGGAGTCTTGCAGATACGCAGTATTTT. Amino acids: CASSISGGRSLADTQYF.

The rearrangement joins TRBV15 to TRBJ1-2; D is possibly TRBD1 (5 bases). The germline CDR1 and CDR2 sequences are LNHNV and YYDKDF (reference sequence). V gave up 0 bases and J gave up 4 bases, with 9 bases separating them. The CDR3 is made up of 14 amino acids. CDR3: CATSRDLQAYGYTF. The DNA for the CDR3 is TGTGCCACCAGCAGAGATCTACAGGCCTATGGCTACACCTTC.

The chain uses TRBV5-6 and TRBJ2-7; maybe TRBD2 (5 bases). Germline V lookup: CDR1 SGHDT, CDR2 YYEEEE. Trimming took 2 bases from V and 2 from J, leaving 8 bases between them. CDR3 length equals 13 residues. CDR3 loop: CASSFGGPYEQYF. CDR3 bases: TGTGCCAGCAGCTTTGGAGGCCCCTACGAGCAGTACTTC.

CDR3: CASSPGTAGELFF. The CDR3 bases are TGTGCCAGCAGCCCCGGGACAGCCGGGGAGCTGTTTTTT. The chain carries TRBV7-3 and TRBJ2-2; 7 nucleotides align to TRBD1. With 5 bases clipped from V and 6 bases from J, the junction kept 3 bases outside the gene matches. Germline V lookup: CDR1 SGHTA, CDR2 FQGTGA. This CDR3 spans 13 amino acids.

The chain is built from TRBV19 and TRBJ1-1, with unresolved D. The V end was cut by 1 base, the J end by 3 bases, with 12 bases between. CDR1 LNHDA and CDR2 SQIVND come from the germline V gene (reference sequence). CDR3 length equals 15 residues. CDR3: CASSIVPGWDTEAFF. The DNA for the CDR3 is TGTGCCAGTAGTATAGTCCCGGGTTGGGACACTGAAGCTTTCTTT.

This chain joins TRBV18 and TRBJ2-6; the D gene is possibly TRBD1 (5 bases). CDR1 and CDR2 (germline): KGHSH, LQKENI. CDR3 size: 17 residues. Trimming took off 1 base at V and 0 bases at J, with 10 bases between the two ends. CDR3 amino acids: CASSPLTGNSGANVLTF. The DNA of the CDR3 is TGTGCCAGCTCACCACTAACAGGAAACTCTGGGGCCAACGTCCTGACTTTC.

The genes are TRBV6-5 and TRBJ1-6; TRBD1 matches 11 bases. The ends lost 10 bases at V and 6 bases at J; junction bases unmatched: 8. The CDR3 consists of 15 residues. The germline V gene has CDR1 MNHEY and CDR2 SVGAGI. CDR3 in DNA: TGTGCCACTTTTCGGACAGGGGGCAGTAATTCACCCCTCCACTTT. Its protein product is CATFRTGGSNSPLHF.

V usage is TRBV27 and J usage is TRBJ2-1; possible D gene TRBD1, 7 bases. Per the germline V gene, CDR1 is MNHEY and CDR2 is SMNVEV (reference sequence). This CDR3 spans 13 amino acids. Trimming took off 3 bases at V and 8 bases at J, with 11 bases between the two ends. The CDR3 protein is CASSFPGGYEQFF. DNA of the CDR3: TGTGCCAGCAGTTTCCCAGGGGGGTATGAGCAGTTCTTC.

As for this clone: The sample carries other DNA sequences with the same CDR3. This sequence joins TRBV7-3 and TRBJ2-3; TRBD2 matches 8 bases. Looked up from germline, CDR1 is SGHTA and CDR2 is FQGTGA. Germline trimming cut 2 bases from V and 3 bases from J; bases unmatched to any gene: 4. CDR3 length: 15 amino acids. CDR3 residues: CASSLAGGITDTQYF. The CDR3 region has the DNA TGTGCCAGCAGCTTAGCGGGGGGAATAACAGATACGCAGTATTTT.

A remark on this clone: Mismatch with germline at one junction end may stem from a read error. The CDR3 DNA is TGTGCCAGCGGGGGGAGCAGCGAGGGTTCTTTGGATTTT. This gives the protein CASGGSSEGSLDF. The chain couples TRBV6-6 to TRBJ1-5; a possible D gene is TRBD1 (5 bases). The V gene's germline CDR1 is MNHNY and CDR2 SVGAGI (reference sequence). The CDR3 has 13 amino acids.

This sequence joins TRBV6-6 and TRBJ1-1, with a weak D call TRBD1 (5 bases). The V gene's germline CDR1 is MNHNY and CDR2 SVGAGI (reference sequence). The CDR3 runs to 14 residues. Trimming took 6 bases from V and 3 from J, leaving 14 bases between them. The DNA of the CDR3 is TGTGCCAGCAGGCGGGGCAGTTTGGACACTGAAGCTTTCTTT. This sequence encodes CASRRGSLDTEAFF.

The rearrangement uses TRBV6-1 and TRBJ1-2; D is unresolved. Per germline, CDR1 MNHNS and CDR2 SASEGT. The CDR3 has 15 residues. V gave up 3 bases and J gave up 3 bases, with 14 bases separating them. CDR3 bases: TGTGCCAGCAGTGATGTCGTACAGCCGCACTATGGCTACACCTTC. It is translated as CASSDVVQPHYGYTF.

V gene TRBV12-5 combines with J gene TRBJ2-1; D is possibly TRBD1 (6 bases). CDR1 and CDR2 (germline): LGHNT, FRNRAP. The CDR3 spans 14 residues. V was shortened by 6 bases and J by 6 bases, with 15 bases between the two germline ends. The CDR3: CASGTGRETNEQFF. Written as DNA, the CDR3 is TGTGCTAGTGGGACAGGTAGGGAGACCAATGAGCAGTTCTTC. Full variable domain (outside the CDR3, taken from reference TRBV12-5 and TRBJ2-1): DARVTQTPRHKVTEMGQEVTMRCQPILGHNTVFWYRQTMMQGLELLAYFRNRAPLDDSGMPKDRFSAEMPDATLATLKIQPSEPRDSAVYFCASGTGRETNEQFFGPGTRLTVL.

This clone was counted ten times or more. The chain employs TRBV7-9 and TRBJ2-7; 7 nucleotides match TRBD1. CDR3 length: 16 residues. The V and J ends lost 5 bases and 0 bases, in that order; junction bases with no gene match: 10. Germline lookup yields CDR1 SEHNR and CDR2 FQNEAQ (reference sequence). CDR3 protein: CASSHSPGQFSYEQYF. The CDR3, as DNA: TGTGCCAGCAGCCACTCCCCGGGACAGTTCTCCTACGAGCAGTACTTC.

The chain uses TRBV6-1 and TRBJ1-6; D not resolved. CDR3 length: 12 amino acids. V was cut by 3 bases and J by 13 bases, with 10 bases left in between. In germline, CDR1 is MNHNS, CDR2 SASEGT. In DNA form, the CDR3 reads TGTGCCAGCAGTGAGAGGATCTCCCCCCTCCACTTT. Translating gives CASSERISPLHF.

This chain's CDR3 is CASSSYSPFRVLGSPLHF. CDR3 coding DNA: TGTGCCAGCAGCTCCTACAGCCCTTTCAGGGTGTTAGGGTCACCCCTCCACTTT. V is TRBV11-2 and J is TRBJ1-6, with a weak D call TRBD1 (5 bases). V lost 4 bases, J lost 10 bases, and 26 bases lay in between. The length of the CDR3 is 18 residues. Germline V gene lookup returns CDR1 SGHAT and CDR2 FQNNGV.

The genes are TRBV18 and TRBJ2-7, with a possible D match to TRBD2 (5 bases). Germline CDR1 KGHSH, CDR2 LQKENI. CDR3 size: 17 residues. The V end lost 2 bases, the J end lost 7 bases, and 24 bases lay between the germline ends. The chain's CDR3 is CASSPNIQDFLVGEQYF. The CDR3 DNA reads as TGTGCCAGCTCACCAAATATCCAGGACTTTTTAGTAGGGGAGCAGTACTTC.

The rearrangement joins TRBV10-3 to TRBJ2-5; D is unclear. The germline V gene encodes CDR1 ENHRY and CDR2 SYGVKD. The CDR3 consists of 11 residues. V was clipped by 3 bases and J by 5 bases, with 4 bases between them. The CDR3 nucleotides read TGTGCCATCAGTGACGCGGAGACCCAGTACTTC. The encoded protein is CAISDAETQYF.

The J gene is TRBJ2-4, the V gene TRBV7-2; no clear D gene. Deletions cut 6 bases from V and 6 bases from J, with 12 bases between. CDR1 and CDR2 from the germline V gene are SGHTA and FQGNSA. The CDR3 has 13 residues. CDR3 DNA sequence: TGTGCCAGCAGTCTACAGAATCGAAACATTCAGTACTTC. Its translation is CASSLQNRNIQYF. Variable domain in full (rest from reference TRBV7-2 and TRBJ2-4): GAGVSQSPSNKVTEKGKDVELRCDPISGHTALYWYRQSLGQGLEFLIYFQGNSAPDKSGLPSDRFSAERTGGSVSTLTIQRTQQEDSAVYLCASSLQNRNIQYFGAGTRLSVL.

The J gene is TRBJ2-1, the V gene TRBV6-4; 9 positions match TRBD2. The V and J ends lost 0 bases and 4 bases, in that order; junction bases with no gene match: 1. Germline-derived CDR1 and CDR2 are MRHNA and SNTAGT. The CDR3 length is 15 residues. The CDR3 here is CASSDSLAGYNEQFF. In DNA, the CDR3 is TGTGCCAGCAGTGACTCGCTAGCGGGGTACAATGAGCAGTTCTTC.

V and J are TRBV7-2 and TRBJ1-1; 10 bases line up with TRBD1. The CDR3 extends over 16 amino acids. The V gene's germline CDR1 is SGHTA and CDR2 FQGNSA. The junction had 8 bases not matched to a gene; V was cut back by 7 bases and J by 0 bases. As DNA, the CDR3 is TGTGCCAGCATCCCCAGGGGACAGGGGTTGAACACTGAAGCTTTCTTT. Protein sequence: CASIPRGQGLNTEAFF.

This clone was detected once. The chain combines TRBV7-9 with TRBJ1-3; D unresolved. Germline CDR1 is SEHNR and CDR2 is FQNEAQ (reference sequence). V lost 6 bases and J lost 1, with 13 bases in between. The CDR3 totals 15 residues. The DNA of the CDR3 is TGTGCCAGCAGGTCGGCGGGCTTATCTGGAAACACCATATATTTT. Translation gives CASRSAGLSGNTIYF.

The gene calls are TRBV7-9 and TRBJ2-3; unclear D gene. The CDR3 runs to 12 residues. The germline V gene encodes CDR1 SEHNR and CDR2 FQNEAQ (reference sequence). Trimming pared 3 bases from V and 4 bases from J, leaving 5 bases between. This chain's CDR3 is CASSFRSDTQYF. CDR3 nucleotides: TGTGCCAGCAGCTTCCGTTCAGATACGCAGTATTTT.